This TCR beta chain was retrieved from a study of beta chain features in type 1 diabetes. The sample holds a few counts of this clone. The same CDR3 arises from other DNA sequences in this sample as well. Sequenced material consisted of expressed TCRB transcripts (all of the isolated RNA was reverse transcribed). Clones were sequenced by immunoSEQ multiplex PCR, and TCRdb holds only the in-frame ones, with some missing. The repertoire holds some 900,000 clones, roughly 15% seen once, with 0.02% to 0.025% in the top ten. Per the germline V gene, CDR1 is SEHNR and CDR2 is FQNEAQ (reference sequence). V shed 3 bases and J shed 6 bases, with 5 bases lying between them. The CDR3 length is 12 residues.

The sequence was obtained from a young woman in good health. The source material was naive CD4+ T cells from blood. The V gene is TRBV7-9, the J gene TRBJ2-2; D unresolved. The CDR3: CASSLVPGELFF. CDR3 DNA sequence: TGTGCCAGCAGCTTGGTACCCGGGGAGCTGTTTTTT.